The clone carrying this T cell receptor (beta chain) has ten or more counts. The junction departs from germline at one end; a sequencing error may be responsible. This specimen comes from a study of T cell repertoires in cytomegalovirus infection. Germline V CDR1 and CDR2: SEHNR, FQNEAQ (reference sequence). This CDR3 is 10 amino acids long. TCRdb used MiXCR to reprocess the reads, holding one entry per CDR3 protein. The sample shows approximately 490,000 distinct CDR3 sequences, around 10% of them seen only once. V usage is TRBV7-9 and J usage is TRBJ2-6; D uncertain. The specimen was PBMCs. The receptor was derived from a human donor in good health (CMV status not recorded). Some clones in this sample may be carry-over from other donors' samples. CDR3 amino acids: CLVGANVLTF. The DNA for the CDR3 is TGCCTGGTGGGGGCCAACGTCCTGACTTTC.